This T cell receptor (beta chain) is from a study of blood T cell repertoires in COVID-19. Background on the study: Italy, Spain and the United States were the sources of the convalescent and acute COVID-19 samples. Nucleic acid was either cDNA or gDNA, and it came from T cells, B-cell-depleted T cells, or PBMCs.

This CDR3 has 15 amino acids. Germline loops: CDR1 SGHTA, CDR2 FQGNSA. J lost 6 bases, V lost 4 bases, and 4 bases had no gene match. This clone showed up just once. Original handling: Nucleated cell number was recorded as an estimate derived from reference gene primer amplification. TCRdb's copy holds only in-frame clones and misses some; the assay was immunoSEQ multiplex PCR. Clone size and V and J calls were adopted from that table, with D and trimming inferred from the DNA. The table records roughly 140,000 clones, 60% to 85% of them present only once. This TCR derives from a man in his fifties or sixties with active or convalescent COVID-19. Material: peripheral blood. The V and J genes are TRBV7-2 and TRBJ2-7; 15 bases match TRBD2. CDR3 residues: CASSWTSGRAGEQYF. In nucleotides, the CDR3 is TGTGCCAGCAGCTGGACTAGCGGGAGGGCCGGCGAGCAGTACTTC.